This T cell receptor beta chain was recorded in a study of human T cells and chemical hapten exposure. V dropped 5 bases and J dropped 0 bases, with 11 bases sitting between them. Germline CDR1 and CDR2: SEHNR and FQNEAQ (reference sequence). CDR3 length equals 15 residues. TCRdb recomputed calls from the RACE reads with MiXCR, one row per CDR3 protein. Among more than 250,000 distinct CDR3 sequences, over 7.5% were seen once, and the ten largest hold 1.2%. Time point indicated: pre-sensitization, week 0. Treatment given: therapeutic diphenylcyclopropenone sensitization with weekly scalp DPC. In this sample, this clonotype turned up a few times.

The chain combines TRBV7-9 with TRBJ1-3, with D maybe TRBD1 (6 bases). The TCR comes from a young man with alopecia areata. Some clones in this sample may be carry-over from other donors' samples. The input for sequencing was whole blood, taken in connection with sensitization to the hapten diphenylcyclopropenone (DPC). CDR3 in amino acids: CASSAGTSSGNTIYF. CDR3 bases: TGTGCCAGCAGCGCCGGGACAAGCTCTGGAAACACCATATATTTT.